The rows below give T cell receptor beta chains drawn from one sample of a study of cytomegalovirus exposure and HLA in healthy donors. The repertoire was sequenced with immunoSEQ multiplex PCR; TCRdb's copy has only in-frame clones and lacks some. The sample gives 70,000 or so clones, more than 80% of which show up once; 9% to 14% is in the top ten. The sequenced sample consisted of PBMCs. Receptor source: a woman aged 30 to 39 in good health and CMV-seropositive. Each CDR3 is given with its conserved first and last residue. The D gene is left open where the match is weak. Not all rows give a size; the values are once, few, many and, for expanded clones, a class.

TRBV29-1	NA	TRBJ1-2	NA	CSALSGQNYGYTF	TGCAGCGCCCTGAGTGGACAGAACTATGGCTACACCTTC
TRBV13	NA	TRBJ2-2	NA	CASSLVHRSSAGELFF	TGTGCCAGCAGCTTAGTTCACAGGTCGAGTGCCGGGGAGCTGTTTTTT
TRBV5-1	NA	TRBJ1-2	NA	CASSLEGHNGYTF	TGCGCCAGCAGCTTGGAGGGGCATAATGGCTACACCTTC
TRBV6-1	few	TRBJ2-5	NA	CASSRHRDNQETQYF	TGTGCCAGCAGCCGTCACCGGGACAACCAAGAGACCCAGTACTTC
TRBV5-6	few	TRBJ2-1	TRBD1	CASSLSGQGANEQFF	TGTGCCAGCAGCTTGTCAGGACAGGGGGCGAATGAGCAGTTCTTC
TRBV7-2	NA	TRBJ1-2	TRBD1	CASSYNGQGLGGYTF	TGTGCCAGCAGCTATAACGGACAGGGCCTCGGTGGCTACACCTTC
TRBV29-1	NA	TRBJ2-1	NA	CSVEGTTHSSYNEQFF	TGCAGCGTTGAAGGGACTACCCATAGCTCCTACAATGAGCAGTTCTTC
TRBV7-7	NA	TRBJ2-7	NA	CASSLGRTYEQYF	TGTGCCAGCAGCTTAGGCAGGACCTACGAGCAGTACTTC
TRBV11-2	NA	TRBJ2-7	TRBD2	CASSLIPTSGTYEQYF	TGTGCCAGCAGCTTAATCCCGACTAGCGGCACCTACGAGCAGTACTTC
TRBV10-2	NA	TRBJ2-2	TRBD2	CASRGLAGRGGTGELFF	TGCGCCAGCAGAGGACTAGCGGGACGGGGGGGAACCGGGGAGCTGTTTTTT
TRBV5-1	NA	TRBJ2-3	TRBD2	CASSTWMGLAGGISTDTQYF	TGCGCCAGCAGCACTTGGATGGGACTAGCGGGAGGGATTAGCACAGATACGCAGTATTTT
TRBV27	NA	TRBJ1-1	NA	CASRPSTGEAAFF	TGTGCCAGCAGACCATCGACAGGCGAGGCAGCTTTCTTT
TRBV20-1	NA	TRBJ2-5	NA	CSARVVETQYF	TGCAGTGCCAGAGTAGTAGAGACCCAGTACTTC
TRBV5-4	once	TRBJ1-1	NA	CASSGNTGSRLEAFF	TGTGCCAGCAGCGGAAACACCGGGAGCCGCCTTGAAGCTTTCTTT
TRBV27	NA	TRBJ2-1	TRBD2	CASSLKASGGNEQFF	TGTGCCAGCAGTTTAAAGGCTAGCGGGGGGAATGAGCAGTTCTTC
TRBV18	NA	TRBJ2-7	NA	CASSPDSTKTYEQYF	TGTGCCAGCTCACCAGACAGCACTAAAACCTACGAGCAGTACTTC
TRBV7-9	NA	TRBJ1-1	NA	CASSPPGVGTEAFF	TGTGCCAGCAGCCCACCCGGGGTCGGCACTGAAGCTTTCTTT
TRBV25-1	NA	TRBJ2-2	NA	CASSEWRTNTGELFF	TGTGCCAGCAGTGAATGGAGGACGAACACCGGGGAGCTGTTTTTT
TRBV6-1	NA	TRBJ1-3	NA	CALRPGDTNTIYF	TGTGCCCTCAGACCAGGGGATACAAACACCATATATTTT
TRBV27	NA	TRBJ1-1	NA	CASSLLGGGFGTEAFF	TGTGCCAGCAGTTTATTGGGGGGTGGGTTTGGAACTGAAGCTTTCTTT
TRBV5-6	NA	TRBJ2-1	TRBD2	CASSWTRAYNEQFF	TGTGCCAGCAGCTGGACTAGGGCCTACAATGAGCAGTTCTTC
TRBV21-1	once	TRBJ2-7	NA	CASSSYPKSSYEQYF	TGTGCCAGCAGTTCATACCCAAAGAGCTCCTACGAGCAGTACTTC
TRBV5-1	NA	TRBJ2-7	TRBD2	CASSLGGLAGYYEQYF	TGCGCCAGCAGCTTGGGGGGACTAGCGGGTTACTACGAGCAGTACTTC
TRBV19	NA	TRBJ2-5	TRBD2	CASSVAGGETQYF	TGTGCCAGTAGTGTAGCGGGAGGGGAGACCCAGTACTTC
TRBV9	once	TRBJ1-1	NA	CASSPRTEAFF	TGTGCCAGCAGCCCCCGCACTGAAGCTTTCTTT
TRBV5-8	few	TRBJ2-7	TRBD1	CASSSRQGKWYEQYF	TGTGCCAGCAGCTCGAGACAGGGGAAATGGTACGAGCAGTACTTC
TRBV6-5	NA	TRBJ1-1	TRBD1	CASSYSGGTVAFF	TGTGCCAGCAGTTACTCAGGCGGGACAGTAGCTTTCTTT
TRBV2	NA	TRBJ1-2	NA	CASTPRGGEHYGYTF	TGTGCCAGCACCCCCCGGGGGGGGGAACACTATGGCTACACCTTC
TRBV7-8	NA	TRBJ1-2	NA	CASRSGTTTSGYTF	TGTGCCAGCAGGTCCGGGACAACGACAAGTGGCTACACCTTC
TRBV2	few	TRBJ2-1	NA	CASSVRVGVNEQFF	TGTGCCAGCAGTGTCAGGGTAGGGGTCAATGAGCAGTTCTTC
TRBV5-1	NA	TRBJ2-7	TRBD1	CASRRTGGHEQYF	TGCGCCAGCAGAAGGACAGGGGGCCACGAGCAGTACTTC
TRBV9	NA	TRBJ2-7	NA	CASSPGGTSYEQYF	TGTGCCAGCTCCCCCGGGGGAACCTCCTACGAGCAGTACTTC
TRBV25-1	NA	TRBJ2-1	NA	CASSGGLVYNEQFF	TGTGCCAGCAGCGGAGGCTTGGTATACAATGAGCAGTTCTTC
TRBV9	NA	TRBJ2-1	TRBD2	CASSAPRLAGGSYNEQFF	TGTGCCAGCAGCGCGCCCCGACTAGCGGGAGGGTCCTACAATGAGCAGTTCTTC
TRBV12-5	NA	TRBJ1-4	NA	CASGLTGIIEKLFF	TGTGCTAGTGGTTTGACAGGTATAATTGAAAAACTGTTTTTT
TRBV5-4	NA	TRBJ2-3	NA	CASSQLRAGRTDTQYF	TGTGCCAGCAGCCAGTTAAGGGCAGGGCGGACAGATACGCAGTATTTT
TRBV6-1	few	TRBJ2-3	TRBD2	CASSEGLAGGRDTQYF	TGTGCCAGCAGTGAAGGATTAGCGGGAGGCAGAGATACGCAGTATTTT
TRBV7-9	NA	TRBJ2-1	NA	CASSLNTGTYNEQFF	TGTGCCAGCAGCTTGAACACCGGGACCTACAATGAGCAGTTCTTC
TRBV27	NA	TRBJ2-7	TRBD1	CASRSDRASYEQYF	TGTGCCAGCAGGTCGGACAGGGCGTCCTACGAGCAGTACTTC
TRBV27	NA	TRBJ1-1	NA	CASSYAGSGTEAFF	TGTGCCAGCAGTTATGCAGGGTCGGGCACTGAAGCTTTCTTT
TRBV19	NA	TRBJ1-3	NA	CASSLEGVYYGNTIYF	TGTGCCAGTAGTCTCGAGGGAGTTTATTATGGAAACACCATATATTTT
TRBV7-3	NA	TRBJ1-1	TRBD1	CASRDSPRTGIMNTEAFF	TGTGCCAGCAGGGACTCCCCGAGGACAGGGATTATGAACACTGAAGCTTTCTTT
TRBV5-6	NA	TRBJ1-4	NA	CASSLVGGSDEKLFF	TGTGCCAGCAGCTTGGTCGGGGGAAGTGATGAAAAACTGTTTTTT
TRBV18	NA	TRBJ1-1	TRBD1	CASSSGQGWNTEAFF	TGTGCCAGCTCCTCGGGACAGGGTTGGAACACTGAAGCTTTCTTT
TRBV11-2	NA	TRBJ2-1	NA	CASSYAPSRIYNEQFF	TGTGCCAGCAGTTATGCACCTTCGAGGATCTACAATGAGCAGTTCTTC
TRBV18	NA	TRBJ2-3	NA	CASSPPAPFSTDTQYF	TGTGCCAGCTCACCACCGGCACCGTTTTCCACAGATACGCAGTATTTT
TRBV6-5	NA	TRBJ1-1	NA	CASVVSPSGYTEAFF	TGTGCCAGCGTCGTAAGCCCTTCGGGGTATACTGAAGCTTTCTTT
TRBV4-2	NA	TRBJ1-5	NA	CASSQWAGINNQPQHF	TGTGCCAGCAGCCAATGGGCCGGGATAAACAATCAGCCCCAGCATTTT
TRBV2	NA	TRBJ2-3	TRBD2	CASSREEASGSFF	TGTGCCAGCAGCCGGGAAGAAGCTAGCGGCAGCTTTTTT
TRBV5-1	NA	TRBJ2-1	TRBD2	CASSLALAGGFNEQFF	TGCGCCAGCAGCTTGGCTTTAGCGGGAGGTTTCAATGAGCAGTTCTTC
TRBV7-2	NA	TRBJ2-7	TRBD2	CASRQTSGPYEQYF	TGTGCCAGCCGTCAGACTAGCGGCCCCTACGAGCAGTACTTC
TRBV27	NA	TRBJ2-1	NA	CASSLGSYNEQFF	TGTGCCAGCAGTTTAGGCTCTTACAATGAGCAGTTCTTC